This TCR beta chain was captured in a study of cytomegalovirus exposure and HLA in healthy donors. Study conclusions and caveats: Altogether, 150 to 200 TCR beta chains were recorded as cytomegalovirus-associated. According to a later analysis, most TCR beta chains associated with CMV appeared HLA-restricted. Segments of the TCR beta V type were, in most cases, productive about 87% or about 30% of the time in an earlier analysis. A missense DCLRE1C variant was associated with V- and J-gene trimming of TCR beta chains in a later analysis, and an independent cohort replicated the association.

PCR employed 60 Vbeta and 13 Jbeta primers. The protocol was immunoSEQ multiplex PCR, while the TCRdb copy is restricted to in-frame clones and leaves out a portion. The sample records 150,000 or so clones, approximately 72% being singletons. Concerning this clone itself: Its antigen is not identified.

This CDR3 contains 13 residues. Per germline, CDR1 LNHDA and CDR2 SQIVND (reference sequence). V lost 10 bases, J lost 2 bases, and 8 bases stayed unmatched. The sequence derives from a female donor in good health and CMV-seronegative. The sequenced sample consisted of PBMCs. The chain recombines TRBV19 with TRBJ2-7; 7 bases are a match to TRBD2. The CDR3 is CATRRGVAYEQYF. CDR3 sequence (DNA): TGTGCCACCCGTCGGGGGGTAGCCTACGAGCAGTACTTC.